The text below deals with one T cell receptor beta chain. This sample is part of a study of control samples from healthy donors and cancer patients. The repertoire was sequenced with immunoSEQ multiplex PCR; TCRdb's copy has only in-frame clones and lacks some. Of about 130,000 clones detected, more than 90% appear once; the ten largest clones hold 5.5% to 7%. The CDR3 has 14 amino acids. The V end was cut by 4 bases, the J end by 0 bases, with 10 bases between. The germline gives CDR1 SNHLY, CDR2 FYNNEI. J is TRBJ2-7 and V is TRBV2, with D uncertain. Sequencing was performed on blood. The TCR was taken from a man aged 18 to 30 in good health. In DNA form, the CDR3 reads TGTGCCAGCAGTGGGGATCTCAGCTCCTACGAGCAGTACTTC. It codes for CASSGDLSSYEQYF.